The T cell receptor (beta chain) described here comes from a study of cytomegalovirus exposure and HLA in healthy donors. Turning to the study itself: The 95 to 150 validation repertoires used the same platform as the 550 to 750 first-cohort repertoires, a later analysis reported. Overall study results and limits: In vitro assays verified that a few CMV-associated chains recognized CMV antigens specifically. Subsequent analysis showed first-cohort TCR clusters tending to co-occur in 95 to 150 validation repertoires. The study put some 150 TCR beta chains on its list as cytomegalovirus-associated.

This table comes from immunoSEQ multiplex PCR, and its TCRdb copy is limited to in-frame clones, with some not included. The sample records tens of thousands of clones, over 85% being singletons. This CDR3 is 14 amino acids long. The germline CDR1 and CDR2 sequences are SGHVS and FNYEAQ. V gave up 0 bases and J gave up 2 bases, with 6 bases separating them. Turning to this clone: Its antigen is as yet unknown.

Sequencing used PBMCs. The chain carries TRBV7-6 and TRBJ2-3; D not resolved. The receptor comes from a man aged 18 to 35 in good health and CMV-seropositive. CDR3 in amino acids: CASSLAEYTDTQYF. DNA of the CDR3: TGTGCCAGCAGCTTAGCGGAGTACACAGATACGCAGTATTTT. Looking up the rest from reference TRBV7-6 and TRBJ2-3 gives the full variable domain: GAGVSQSPRYKVTKRGQDVALRCDPISGHVSLYWYRQALGQGPEFLTYFNYEAQQDKSGLPNDRFSAERPEGSISTLTIQRTEQRDSAMYRCASSLAEYTDTQYFGPGTRLTVL.